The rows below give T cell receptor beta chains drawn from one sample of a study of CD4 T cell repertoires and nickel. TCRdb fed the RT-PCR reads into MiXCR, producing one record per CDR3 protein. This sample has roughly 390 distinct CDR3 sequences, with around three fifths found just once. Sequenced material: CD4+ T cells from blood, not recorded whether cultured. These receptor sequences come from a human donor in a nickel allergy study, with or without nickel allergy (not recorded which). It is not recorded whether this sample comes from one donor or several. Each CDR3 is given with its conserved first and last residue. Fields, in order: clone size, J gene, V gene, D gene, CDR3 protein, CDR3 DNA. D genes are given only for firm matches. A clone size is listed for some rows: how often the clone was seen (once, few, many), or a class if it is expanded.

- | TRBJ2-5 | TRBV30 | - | CAWSVGETQYF | TGTGCCTGGAGTGTAGGAGAGACCCAGTACTTC
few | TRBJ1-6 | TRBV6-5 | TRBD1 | CASSYDPGTGASPLHF | TGTGCCAGCAGTTACGACCCTGGGACAGGGGCTTCACCCCTCCACTTT
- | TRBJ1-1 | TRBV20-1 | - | CSARDHRANTEAFF | TGCAGTGCTAGAGATCACAGGGCGAACACTGAAGCTTTCTTT
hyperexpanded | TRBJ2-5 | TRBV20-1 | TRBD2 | CSARGTGGQETQYF | TGCAGTGCTAGGGGAACGGGGGGTCAGGAGACCCAGTACTTC
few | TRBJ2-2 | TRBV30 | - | CAWSVLATLTGELFF | TGTGCCTGGAGTGTACTGGCTACACTCACCGGGGAGCTGTTTTTT
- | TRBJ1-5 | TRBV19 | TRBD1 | CATLRTGGNQPQHF | TGTGCCACCCTCCGGACAGGGGGAAATCAGCCCCAGCATTTT
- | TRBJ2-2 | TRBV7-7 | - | CASSQGRGNTGELFF | TGTGCTAGCAGCCAGGGGCGGGGGAACACCGGGGAGCTGTTTTTT
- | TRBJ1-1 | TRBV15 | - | CATSRGLATEAFF | TGTGCCACCAGCAGAGGCCTGGCCACTGAAGCTTTCTTT
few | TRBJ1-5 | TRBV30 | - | CAWSHRQIDRQPQHF | TGTGCCTGGAGCCACCGCCAGATCGACAGGCAGCCCCAGCATTTT
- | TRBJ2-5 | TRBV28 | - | CASNTLGRGYQETQYF | TGTGCCAGCAATACCTTAGGCAGGGGATACCAAGAGACCCAGTACTTC
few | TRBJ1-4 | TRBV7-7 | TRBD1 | CASSSGQGNEKLFF | TGTGCTAGCAGCTCGGGACAGGGGAATGAAAAACTGTTTTTT
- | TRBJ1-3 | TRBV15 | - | CATSPGTGNTIYF | TGTGCCACCAGCCCCGGGACTGGAAACACCATATATTTT
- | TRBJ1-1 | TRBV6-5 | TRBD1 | CASRNRGGFGAFF | TGTGCCAGCAGGAACAGGGGAGGTTTTGGAGCTTTCTTT
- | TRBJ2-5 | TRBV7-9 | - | CATEDRQETQYF | TGTGCCACCGAGGACAGACAAGAGACCCAGTACTTC
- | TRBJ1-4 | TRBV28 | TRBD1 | CASSTSGTGHEKLFF | TGTGCCAGCAGTACCTCCGGGACAGGGCATGAAAAACTGTTTTTT
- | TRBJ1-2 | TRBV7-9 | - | CASSSWTSYGYTF | TGTGCCAGCAGCTCTTGGACAAGCTATGGCTACACCTTC
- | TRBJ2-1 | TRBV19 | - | CASRLSSYNEQFF | TGTGCCAGTCGACTGAGCTCCTACAATGAGCAGTTCTTC
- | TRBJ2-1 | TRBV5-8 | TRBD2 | CASSRSGTNRFEQFF | TGTGCCAGCAGCAGATCCGGGACTAATCGTTTTGAGCAGTTCTTC
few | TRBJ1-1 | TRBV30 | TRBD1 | CACVTGMNTEAFF | TGTGCCTGTGTGACAGGGATGAACACTGAAGCTTTCTTT
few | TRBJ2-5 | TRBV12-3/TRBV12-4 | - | CASRLQDSPGMTQYF | TGTGCCAGCAGACTCCAGGACTCCCCGGGGATGACCCAGTACTTC
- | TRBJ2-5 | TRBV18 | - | CASSPEGRQETQYF | TGTGCCAGCTCACCAGAGGGGCGCCAAGAGACCCAGTACTTC
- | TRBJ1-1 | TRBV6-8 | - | CASRTDTSTEAFF | TGTGCCAGCAGGACCGACACCTCCACTGAAGCTTTCTTT
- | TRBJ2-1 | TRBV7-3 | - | CASSLEGHSYNEQFF | TGTGCCAGCAGCTTAGAGGGACACTCCTACAATGAGCAGTTCTTC
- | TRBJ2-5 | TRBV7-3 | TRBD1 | CASSLNGDREETQYF | TGTGCCAGCAGCTTAAATGGGGACAGGGAAGAGACCCAGTACTTC
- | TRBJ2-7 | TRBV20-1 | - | CSARASSGEQYF | TGCAGTGCTAGGGCCTCCTCAGGAGAGCAGTACTTC
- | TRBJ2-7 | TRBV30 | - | CAAGGQNYEQYF | TGTGCCGCGGGCGGACAGAACTACGAGCAGTACTTC
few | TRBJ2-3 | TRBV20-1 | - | CSAGPGSTLDTQYF | TGCAGTGCTGGGCCGGGATCGACGTTGGATACGCAGTATTTT
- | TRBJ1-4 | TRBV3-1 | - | CASSQAPGQPNEKLFF | TGTGCCAGCAGCCAAGCGCCGGGACAACCGAATGAAAAACTGTTTTTT
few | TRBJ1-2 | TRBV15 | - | CATSRGYGTANYGYTF | TGTGCCACCAGCAGAGGCTACGGGACCGCCAACTATGGCTACACCTTC
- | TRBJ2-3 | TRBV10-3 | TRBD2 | CAISEAGGDSDTQYF | TGTGCCATCAGTGAGGCGGGGGGTGATTCAGATACGCAGTATTTT
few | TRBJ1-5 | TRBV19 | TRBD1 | CASSPPQGAQHF | TGTGCCAGTAGTCCCCCCCAGGGGGCCCAGCATTTT
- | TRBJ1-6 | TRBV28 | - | CASSEVQGRNSPLHF | TGTGCCAGCAGCGAGGTGCAGGGCCGTAATTCACCCCTCCACTTT
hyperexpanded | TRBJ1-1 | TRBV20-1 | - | CSARDQGRNTEAFF | TGCAGTGCTAGGGATCAGGGGAGGAACACTGAAGCTTTCTTT
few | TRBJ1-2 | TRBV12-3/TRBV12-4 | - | CASSLAGSYGYTF | TGTGCCAGCAGTTTGGCCGGGAGCTATGGCTACACCTTC
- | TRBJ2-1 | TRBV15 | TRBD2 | CATSRQTSGHFNEQFF | TGTGCCACCAGCAGGCAGACTAGCGGGCACTTCAATGAGCAGTTCTTC
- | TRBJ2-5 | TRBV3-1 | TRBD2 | CASSSSGGGETQYF | TGTGCCAGCAGTTCTAGCGGGGGGGGAGAGACCCAGTACTTC
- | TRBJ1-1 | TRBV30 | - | CAWTTWGSHTEAFF | TGTGCCTGGACGACATGGGGCAGTCACACTGAAGCTTTCTTT
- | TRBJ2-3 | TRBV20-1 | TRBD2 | CSASGTSGTDTQYF | TGCAGTGCCTCTGGGACTAGCGGTACAGATACGCAGTATTTT
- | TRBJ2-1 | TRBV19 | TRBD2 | CASCLAGGGSYNEQFF | TGTGCCAGTTGTCTAGCGGGAGGAGGGTCCTACAATGAGCAGTTCTTC
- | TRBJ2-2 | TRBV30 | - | CAWSVRDTGELFF | TGTGCCTGGAGTGTCCGGGACACCGGGGAGCTGTTTTTT
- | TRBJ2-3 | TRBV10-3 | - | CAISEGDTQYF | TGTGCCATCAGTGAGGGAGATACGCAGTATTTT
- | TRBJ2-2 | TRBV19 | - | CASSIQAAANTGELFF | TGTGCCAGTAGTATCCAGGCAGCAGCGAACACCGGGGAGCTGTTTTTT
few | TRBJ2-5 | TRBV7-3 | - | CASSLAGSQETQYF | TGTGCCAGCAGCTTAGCTGGCAGCCAAGAGACCCAGTACTTC
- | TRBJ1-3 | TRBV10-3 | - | CAISPNRVSGNTIYF | TGTGCCATCAGCCCCAACAGGGTCTCTGGAAACACCATATATTTT
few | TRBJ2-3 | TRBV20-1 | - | CSARFRVGGWDTQYF | TGCAGTGCTAGGTTCAGGGTAGGAGGGTGGGATACGCAGTATTTT
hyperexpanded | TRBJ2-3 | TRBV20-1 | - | CSARPPGSTDTQYF | TGCAGTGCTAGACCTCCGGGAAGCACAGATACGCAGTATTTT
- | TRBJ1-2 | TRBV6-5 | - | CASRPGPHYGYTF | TGTGCCAGCAGACCCGGGCCCCACTATGGCTACACCTTC
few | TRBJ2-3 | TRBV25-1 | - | CASTSAVSTDTQYF | TGTGCCAGCACTAGCGCCGTCAGCACAGATACGCAGTATTTT
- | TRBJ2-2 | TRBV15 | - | CATSRDSRELFF | TGTGCCACCAGCAGAGATTCTAGGGAGCTGTTTTTT
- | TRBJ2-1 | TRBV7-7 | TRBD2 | CAIDSLAGIQGNEQFF | TGTGCTATCGACTCCCTAGCGGGAATCCAGGGTAATGAGCAGTTCTTC